This T cell receptor (beta chain) emerged from a study of blood T cell repertoires in COVID-19. Those who participated ranged in age from roughly 18 to 89 years and resided in 20 to 30 US areas. Under the authors' procedure: From reference gene primer amplification, estimates of nucleated cell counts were derived. Assay: immunoSEQ multiplex PCR; the TCRdb copy retains only in-frame clones and omits some. D and trimming were read from the DNA, whereas the V and J calls and clone size are those reported in that table. The data show over 130,000 clones, about 80% seen once. The CDR3 sequence is 15 residues long. Germline lookup yields CDR1 SNHLY and CDR2 FYNNEI. Unmatched junction bases numbered 11, after V lost 7 bases and J lost 9 bases.

Source material: PBMCs or T cells enriched from blood (not recorded which). The TCR originated in a woman aged 45-65 years who had recovered from COVID-19. V is TRBV2 and J is TRBJ2-1; 11 bases fit TRBD2. The CDR3 nucleotides read TGTGCCAGCATTCAGACTAGCGGGATCATCACTGAGCAGTTCTTC. Translated, it gives CASIQTSGIITEQFF. The full variable domain, with the rest looked up from reference TRBV2 and TRBJ2-1, is EPEVTQTPSHQVTQMGQEVILRCVPISNHLYFYWYRQILGQKVEFLVSFYNNEISEKSEIFDDQFSVERPDGSNFTLKIRSTKLEDSAMYFCASIQTSGIITEQFFGPGTRLTVL.